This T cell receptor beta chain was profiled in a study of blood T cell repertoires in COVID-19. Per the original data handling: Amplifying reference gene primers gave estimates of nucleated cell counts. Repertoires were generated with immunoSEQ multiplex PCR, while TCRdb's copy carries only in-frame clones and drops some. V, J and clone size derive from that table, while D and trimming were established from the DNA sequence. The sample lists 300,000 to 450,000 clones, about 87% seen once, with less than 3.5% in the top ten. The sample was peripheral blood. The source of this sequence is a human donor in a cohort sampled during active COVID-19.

CDR3 DNA: TGTGCCAGCAGCCCTGCGGAAGGATCTGGCTACACCTTC. It codes for CASSPAEGSGYTF. V gene TRBV7-9 combines with J gene TRBJ1-2; D uncertain. The length of the CDR3 is 13 residues. The germline V gene encodes CDR1 SEHNR and CDR2 FQNEAQ (reference sequence). The V gene lost 5 bases and the J gene lost 7 bases, with 14 bases spanning the gap.